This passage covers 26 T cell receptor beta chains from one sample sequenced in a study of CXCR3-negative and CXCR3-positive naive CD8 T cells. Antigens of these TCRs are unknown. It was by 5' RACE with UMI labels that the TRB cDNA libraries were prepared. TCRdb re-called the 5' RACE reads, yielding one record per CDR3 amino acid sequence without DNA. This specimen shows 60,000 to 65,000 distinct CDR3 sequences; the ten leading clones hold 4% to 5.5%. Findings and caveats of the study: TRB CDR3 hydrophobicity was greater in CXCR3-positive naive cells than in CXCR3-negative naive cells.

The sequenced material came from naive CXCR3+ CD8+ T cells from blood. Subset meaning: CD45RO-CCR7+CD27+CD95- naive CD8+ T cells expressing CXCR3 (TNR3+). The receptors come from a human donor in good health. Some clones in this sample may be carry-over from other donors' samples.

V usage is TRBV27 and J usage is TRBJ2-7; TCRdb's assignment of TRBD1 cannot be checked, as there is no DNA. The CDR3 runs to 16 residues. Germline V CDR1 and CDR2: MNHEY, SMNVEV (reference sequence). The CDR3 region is CATRDRGLGFLYEQYF.

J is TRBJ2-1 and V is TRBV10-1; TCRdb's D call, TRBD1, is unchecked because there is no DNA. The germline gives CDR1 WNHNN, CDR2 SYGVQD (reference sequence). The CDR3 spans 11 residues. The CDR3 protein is CASSEAATGVF.

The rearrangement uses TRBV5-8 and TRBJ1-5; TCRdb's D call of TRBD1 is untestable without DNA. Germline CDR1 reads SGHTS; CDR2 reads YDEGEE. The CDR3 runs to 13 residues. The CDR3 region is CASSVDRLEPQHF.

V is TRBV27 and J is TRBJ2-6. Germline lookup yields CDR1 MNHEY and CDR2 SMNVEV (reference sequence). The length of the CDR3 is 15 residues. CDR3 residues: CASSLGSSGANVLTF.

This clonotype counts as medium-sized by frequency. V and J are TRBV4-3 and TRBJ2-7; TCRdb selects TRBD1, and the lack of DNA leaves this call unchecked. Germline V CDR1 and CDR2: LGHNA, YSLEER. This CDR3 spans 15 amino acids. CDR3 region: CASSQARLLSYEQYF.

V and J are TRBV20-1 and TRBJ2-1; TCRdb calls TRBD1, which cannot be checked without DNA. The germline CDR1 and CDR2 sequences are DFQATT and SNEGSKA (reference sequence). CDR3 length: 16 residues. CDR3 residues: CSARPPSASSYNEQFF.

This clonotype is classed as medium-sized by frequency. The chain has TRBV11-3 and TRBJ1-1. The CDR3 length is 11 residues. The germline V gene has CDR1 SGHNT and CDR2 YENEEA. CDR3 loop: CASSYGWEAFF.

CDR3: CSVLRDKEDFF. The chain couples TRBV29-1 to TRBJ1-1; TCRdb selects TRBD1, and the lack of DNA leaves this call unchecked. CDR1 is SQVTM and CDR2 is ANQGSEA in the germline V gene. The CDR3 extends over 11 amino acids. Based on the CDR3 plus reference TRBV29-1 and TRBJ1-1, the full variable domain is SAVISQKPSRDICQRGTSLTIQCQVDSQVTMMFWYRQQPGQSLTLIATANQGSEATYESGFVIDKFPISRPNLTFSTLTVSNMSPEDSSIYLCSVLRDKEDFFGQGTRLTVV.

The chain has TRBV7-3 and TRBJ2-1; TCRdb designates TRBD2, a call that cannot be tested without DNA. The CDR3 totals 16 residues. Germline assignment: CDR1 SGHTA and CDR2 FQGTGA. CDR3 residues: CASSLNAMLANNEQFF.

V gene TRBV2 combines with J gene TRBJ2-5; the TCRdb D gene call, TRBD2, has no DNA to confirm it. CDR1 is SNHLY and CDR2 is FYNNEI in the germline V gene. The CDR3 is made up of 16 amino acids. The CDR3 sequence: CASSELGALGQETQYF. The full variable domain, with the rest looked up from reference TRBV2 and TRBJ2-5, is EPEVTQTPSHQVTQMGQEVILRCVPISNHLYFYWYRQILGQKVEFLVSFYNNEISEKSEIFDDQFSVERPDGSNFTLKIRSTKLEDSAMYFCASSELGALGQETQYFGPGTRLLVL.

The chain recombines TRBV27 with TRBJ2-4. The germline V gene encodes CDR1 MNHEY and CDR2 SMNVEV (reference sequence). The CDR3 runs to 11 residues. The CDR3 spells CASTSGYIQYF.

CDR3 amino acids: CASRGHSNYEQYF. The chain carries TRBV7-2 and TRBJ2-7. There are 13 residues in the CDR3. From germline, CDR1 is SGHTA and CDR2 FQGNSA.

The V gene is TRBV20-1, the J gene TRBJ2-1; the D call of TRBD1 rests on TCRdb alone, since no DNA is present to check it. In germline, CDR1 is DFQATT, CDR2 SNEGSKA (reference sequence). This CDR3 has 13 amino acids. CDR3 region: CSARSTNRAEQFF.

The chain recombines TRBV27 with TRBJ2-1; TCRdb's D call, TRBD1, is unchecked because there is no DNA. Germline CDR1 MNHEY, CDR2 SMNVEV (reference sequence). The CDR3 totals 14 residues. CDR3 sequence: CASSPRTGVNEQFF.

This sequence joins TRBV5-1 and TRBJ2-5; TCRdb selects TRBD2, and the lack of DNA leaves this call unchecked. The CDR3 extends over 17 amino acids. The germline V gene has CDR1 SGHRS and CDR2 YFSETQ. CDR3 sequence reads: CASSLALAGPYQETQYF.

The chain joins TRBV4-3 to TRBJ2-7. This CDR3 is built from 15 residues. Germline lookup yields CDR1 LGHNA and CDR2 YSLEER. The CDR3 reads CASSQDRTQNYEQYF.

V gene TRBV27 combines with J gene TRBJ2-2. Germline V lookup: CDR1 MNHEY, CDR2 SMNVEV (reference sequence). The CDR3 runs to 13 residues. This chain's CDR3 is CASSLMSPGELFF.

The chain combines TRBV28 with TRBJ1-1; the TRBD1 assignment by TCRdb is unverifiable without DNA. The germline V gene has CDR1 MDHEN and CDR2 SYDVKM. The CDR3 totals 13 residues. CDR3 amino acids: CASSLSETGEAFF. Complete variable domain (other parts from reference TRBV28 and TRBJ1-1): DVKVTQSSRYLVKRTGEKVFLECVQDMDHENMFWYRQDPGLGLRLIYFSYDVKMKEKGDIPEGYSVSREKKERFSLILESASTNQTSMYLCASSLSETGEAFFGQGTRLTVV.

The CDR3 region is CASSDKHTGELFF. The V gene is TRBV6-4, the J gene TRBJ2-2. The CDR3 is 13 amino acids. Germline V lookup: CDR1 MRHNA, CDR2 SNTAGT.

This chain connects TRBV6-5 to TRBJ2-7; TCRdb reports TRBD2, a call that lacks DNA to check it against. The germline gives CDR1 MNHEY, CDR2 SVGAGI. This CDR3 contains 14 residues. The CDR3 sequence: CASRPVSGSSEQYF.

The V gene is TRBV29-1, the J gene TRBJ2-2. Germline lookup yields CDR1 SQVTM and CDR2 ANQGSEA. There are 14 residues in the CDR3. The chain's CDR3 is CSVEVAANTGELFF.

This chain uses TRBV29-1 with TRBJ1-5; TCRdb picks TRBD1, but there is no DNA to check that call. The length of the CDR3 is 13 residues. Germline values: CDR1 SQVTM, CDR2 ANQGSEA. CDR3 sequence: CSFRQGSNQPQHF.

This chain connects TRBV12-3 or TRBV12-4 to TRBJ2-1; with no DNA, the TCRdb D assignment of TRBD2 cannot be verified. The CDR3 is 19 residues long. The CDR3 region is CASTLSRTSGNLSYNEQFF.

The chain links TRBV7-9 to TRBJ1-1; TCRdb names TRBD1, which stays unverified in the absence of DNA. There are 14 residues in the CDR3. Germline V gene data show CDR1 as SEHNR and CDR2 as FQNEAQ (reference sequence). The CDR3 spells CASKRTGENTEAFF.

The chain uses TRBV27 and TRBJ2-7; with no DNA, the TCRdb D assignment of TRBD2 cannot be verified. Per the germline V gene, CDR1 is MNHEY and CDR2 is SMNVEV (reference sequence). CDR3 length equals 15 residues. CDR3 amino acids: CASSLLTSGPYEQYF.

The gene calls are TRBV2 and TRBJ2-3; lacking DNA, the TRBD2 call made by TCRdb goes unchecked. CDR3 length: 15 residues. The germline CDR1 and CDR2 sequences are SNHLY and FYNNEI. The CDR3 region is CASSVALADTDTQYF.